One sample yielded the 15 T cell receptor beta chains listed below, sequenced in a study of shared clonotypes between healthy human individuals. Sequencing used immunoSEQ multiplex PCR; TCRdb keeps in-frame clones, though not all of them. The sample consists of 2,500,000 or so clones, 93% of them appearing once. Source material: naive CD4+ T cells from PBMCs. Subset defined: CD45RA+ positively selected. The receptor set was obtained from a man aged 18 to 29 in good health. Some clones in this sample may be carry-over from other donors' samples.

J is TRBJ1-4 and V is TRBV5-1; TRBD1 matches at 8 bases. The trim removed 5 bases at V and 1 base at J, leaving 7 bases unmatched. Germline V CDR1 and CDR2: SGHRS, YFSETQ. The CDR3 length is 16 residues. The chain's CDR3 is CASSSRDRGTNEKLFF. The CDR3 bases are TGCGCCAGCAGTTCTCGCGACAGGGGAACTAATGAAAAACTGTTTTTT.

This chain joins TRBV15 and TRBJ2-1, with 7 bases aligning to TRBD2. Germline CDR1 is LNHNV and CDR2 is YYDKDF (reference sequence). This CDR3 has 17 amino acids. V was pared by 5 bases and J by 4 bases, with 14 bases of the junction left unmatched. The CDR3 loop reads CATSPPGRDGTYNEQFF. The CDR3 coding sequence is TGTGCCACCAGCCCCCCGGGGAGGGACGGAACGTACAATGAGCAGTTCTTC.

The V and J genes are TRBV5-5 and TRBJ2-1, with TRBD2 matching 11 bases. The germline gives CDR1 SGHKS, CDR2 YYEKEE (reference sequence). The CDR3 covers 17 residues. V dropped 3 bases and J dropped 5; count of bases not matched to a gene: 10. CDR3 region: CASSSRTGTSGHNEQFF. CDR3 in DNA: TGTGCCAGCAGCTCGAGAACCGGGACTAGCGGTCACAATGAGCAGTTCTTC. The entire variable domain, with the rest obtained from reference TRBV5-5 and TRBJ2-1, is as follows: DAGVTQSPTHLIKTRGQQVTLRCSPISGHKSVSWYQQVLGQGPQFIFQYYEKEERGRGNFPDRFSARQFPNYSSELNVNALLLGDSALYLCASSSRTGTSGHNEQFFGPGTRLTVL.

The table lists this clone with a count of one. The chain has TRBV28 and TRBJ2-1; 9 bases fit TRBD2. This CDR3 contains 17 residues. The trim removed 5 bases at V and 10 bases at J, leaving 18 bases unmatched. The germline gives CDR1 MDHEN, CDR2 SYDVKM. In DNA, the CDR3 is TGTGCCAGCAGTAGCCGCCCGGGGGTAGCGGGAGTACAAGAGCAGTTCTTC. Amino acid sequence: CASSSRPGVAGVQEQFF. The full variable domain, rest sourced from reference TRBV28 and TRBJ2-1, is DVKVTQSSRYLVKRTGEKVFLECVQDMDHENMFWYRQDPGLGLRLIYFSYDVKMKEKGDIPEGYSVSREKKERFSLILESASTNQTSMYLCASSSRPGVAGVQEQFFGPGTRLTVL.

The chain is built from TRBV7-9 and TRBJ2-3, with D unclear. There are 12 residues in the CDR3. The V end lost 0 bases, the J end lost 4 bases, and 2 bases lay between the germline ends. Germline loops: CDR1 SEHNR, CDR2 FQNEAQ (reference sequence). The CDR3 loop is CASSLAADTQYF. The CDR3 coding sequence is TGTGCCAGCAGCTTAGCTGCAGATACGCAGTATTTT.

This clone showed up just a few times. The chain has TRBV4-1 and TRBJ1-2; D ambiguous. Trimming cost V 0 bases and J 3 bases, with 11 bases left between them. This CDR3 has 15 amino acids. Per the germline V gene, CDR1 is MGHRA and CDR2 is YSYEKL. The CDR3 nucleotides are TGCGCCAGCAGCCAAGATCGACCGGGTGACTATGGCTACACCTTC. It is translated as CASSQDRPGDYGYTF.

With regard to this clone: The sample has other DNA sequences that encode this CDR3 too. V usage is TRBV6-5 and J usage is TRBJ2-6, with D unresolved. Germline V gene data show CDR1 as MNHEY and CDR2 as SVGAGI. CDR3 size: 16 residues. The germline V and J ends were trimmed by 4 bases and 0 bases, with 10 bases remaining between them. The CDR3 DNA is TGTGCCAGCAGTTCCTCAAGAAGCTCTGGGGCCAACGTCCTGACTTTC. Residues: CASSSSRSSGANVLTF.

V and J are TRBV10-2 and TRBJ2-7, with 8 bases identical to TRBD1. V shed 4 bases, J shed 1 base, and the junction held 6 bases outside the gene matches. The germline CDR1 and CDR2 sequences are WSHSY and SAAADI. The CDR3 length is 15 residues. CDR3 region: CASSGQGAASYEQYF. DNA for the CDR3: TGCGCCAGCAGTGGGCAGGGGGCTGCGTCCTACGAGCAGTACTTC.

The chain is built from TRBV25-1 and TRBJ1-5; tentatively, D is TRBD1 (6 bases). Trimming removed 1 base from V and 3 bases from J, with 10 bases in between. The CDR3 spans 15 residues. Germline V gene data show CDR1 as MGHDK and CDR2 as SYGVNS. The CDR3 nucleotides read TGTGCCAGCAGTGAATTAGGGGGTTCCAATCAGCCCCAGCATTTT. Translation: CASSELGGSNQPQHF.

The rearrangement links TRBV6-1 to TRBJ2-1, with 11 bases aligning to TRBD2. There are 15 residues in the CDR3. Germline CDR1 and CDR2: MNHNS and SASEGT. Trimming removed 4 bases from V and 3 bases from J; junction bases left unmatched: 2. The CDR3, as DNA: TGTGCCAGCAGTGGGGGGACTAGCGGCTACAATGAGCAGTTCTTC. As protein: CASSGGTSGYNEQFF.

The J gene is TRBJ2-7, the V gene TRBV27, with 7 positions matching TRBD1. This CDR3 contains 17 residues. Germline values: CDR1 MNHEY, CDR2 SMNVEV (reference sequence). V lost 1 base to trimming and J lost 3 bases; unmatched junction nucleotides: 12. The CDR3 reads CASSLFANGQVDYEQYF. The CDR3 DNA is TGTGCCAGCAGTTTATTCGCTAATGGACAGGTGGACTACGAGCAGTACTTC.

The chain couples TRBV30 to TRBJ2-1; weak D call: TRBD1 (6 bases). The V and J ends lost 3 bases and 6 bases respectively, with 18 bases between them. The CDR3 covers 15 residues. Germline lookup yields CDR1 GTSNPN and CDR2 SVGIG (reference sequence). CDR3 sequence: CAWSLGHRVGNEQFF. CDR3 DNA sequence: TGTGCCTGGAGCTTGGGTCACAGGGTGGGCAATGAGCAGTTCTTC.

Concerning this clone: At the DNA level, this CDR3 is encoded by other sequences in the same sample as well. The rearrangement joins TRBV5-1 to TRBJ2-5; 11 nucleotides align to TRBD2. CDR1 is SGHRS, CDR2 YFSETQ, per germline. The V gene end was trimmed by 0 bases and the J gene end by 1 base; junction bases not matched to a gene: 5. The CDR3 is 17 residues long. CDR3 protein: CASSLGGTSGPQETQYF. CDR3 sequence (DNA): TGCGCCAGCAGCTTGGGGGGGACTAGCGGCCCCCAAGAGACCCAGTACTTC.

The V and J genes are TRBV9 and TRBJ2-2; D possibly corresponds to TRBD2 (5 bases). The CDR3 has 16 residues. V was pared by 4 bases and J by 3 bases, with 16 bases between. Looked up from germline, CDR1 is SGDLS and CDR2 is YYNGEE. As DNA, the CDR3 is TGTGCCAGCAGCACCCTAGCCACCGGGGACACCGGGGAGCTGTTTTTT. Its protein product is CASSTLATGDTGELFF.

V usage is TRBV4-3 and J usage is TRBJ1-3, with a weak D call TRBD1 (5 bases). The CDR3 is made up of 15 amino acids. Germline V lookup: CDR1 LGHNA, CDR2 YSLEER. The V end lost 0 bases, the J end lost 0 bases, and 6 bases lay between the germline ends. In nucleotides, the CDR3 is TGCGCCAGCAGCCAAGACAGGGTCTCTGGAAACACCATATATTTT. Protein product: CASSQDRVSGNTIYF.